Following are 19 T cell receptor beta chains from one sample sequenced in a study of siplizumab effects on memory and regulatory T cells. Assay used: immunoSEQ multiplex PCR; TCRdb lists only in-frame clones, some missing. The sample shows about 100,000 clones, 80% to 95% of them seen only once. Sample: CD4+ T cells sorted from blood. Source of these receptors: a human donor in good health.

This chain joins TRBV10-3 and TRBJ1-1; D unclear. The CDR3 contains 10 residues. CDR1 and CDR2 (germline): ENHRY, SYGVKD. The ends were cut back, 10 bases at V and 3 bases at J, with 6 bases in the middle. The CDR3 region is CASWDTEAFF. The CDR3 DNA follows: TGTGCCAGTTGGGACACTGAAGCTTTCTTT.

The chain is built from TRBV9 and TRBJ2-5, with D possibly being TRBD1 or TRBD2 (5 bases each). Germline V CDR1 and CDR2: SGDLS, YYNGEE. V dropped 0 bases and J dropped 4 bases, with 16 bases sitting between them. The CDR3 is 16 residues long. The CDR3 sequence is CASSVGELFQGETQYF. CDR3 coding DNA: TGTGCCAGCAGCGTAGGGGAGTTGTTTCAGGGAGAGACCCAGTACTTC.

This clone was counted once. The genes are TRBV5-1 and TRBJ2-1; D unclear. Trimming took off 0 bases at V and 10 bases at J, with 14 bases between the two ends. Germline loops: CDR1 SGHRS, CDR2 YFSETQ. The CDR3 is made up of 14 amino acids. The CDR3 nucleotides are TGCGCCAGCAGCTTGGCCGCGAGGAAGGAAGAGCAGTTCTTC. Protein product: CASSLAARKEEQFF. Using reference TRBV5-1 and TRBJ2-1 for the parts outside the CDR3, the full variable domain is KAGVTQTPRYLIKTRGQQVTLSCSPISGHRSVSWYQQTPGQGLQFLFEYFSETQRNKGNFPGRFSGRQFSNSRSEMNVSTLELGDSALYLCASSLAARKEEQFFGPGTRLTVL.

The V call is TRBV5-1, the J call TRBJ1-1; tentative D call: TRBD1 (5 bases). With 4 bases removed from V and 11 bases from J, the gap between germline ends came to 24 bases. Germline CDR1 SGHRS, CDR2 YFSETQ. This CDR3 spans 15 amino acids. The CDR3 DNA reads as TGCGCCAGCAGCCCGGATACAGGTACTAGAAGTGGGGCTTTCTTT. Translation gives CASSPDTGTRSGAFF.

The chain has TRBV7-8 and TRBJ1-1, with 10 bases matching TRBD1. Per germline, CDR1 SGHVS and CDR2 FQNEAQ. V trimming: 1 base; J trimming: 4 bases; junction bases outside the gene matches: 6. The CDR3 sequence is 16 residues long. The CDR3 DNA is TGTGCCAGCAGCTTAGGACAGGGGGCTCGGAGCACTGAAGCTTTCTTT. Protein product: CASSLGQGARSTEAFF.

J is TRBJ2-1 and V is TRBV5-1, with TRBD1 matching 9 bases. This CDR3 spans 14 amino acids. Trimming at V came to 4 bases and at J to 6 bases, leaving 5 bases not matched to a gene. CDR1 and CDR2 from the germline V gene are SGHRS and YFSETQ. CDR3 protein: CASSPQTGGNEQFF. CDR3 in DNA: TGCGCCAGCAGCCCCCAGACAGGGGGCAATGAGCAGTTCTTC.

In DNA form, the CDR3 reads TGTGCCAGCAGCAATCGGGAATCGAACACTGAAGCTTTCTTT. It is translated as CASSNRESNTEAFF. The gene calls are TRBV5-4 and TRBJ1-1; D not resolved. The CDR3 has 14 amino acids. In germline, CDR1 is SGHNT, CDR2 YYREEE (reference sequence). V was clipped by 4 bases and J by 1 base, with 11 bases between them.

V is TRBV7-9 and J is TRBJ2-7; no definite D call. There are 12 residues in the CDR3. CDR1 is SEHNR and CDR2 is FQNEAQ in the germline V gene (reference sequence). With 3 bases removed from V and 0 bases from J, the gap between germline ends came to 3 bases. CDR3 in DNA: TGTGCCAGCAGCTTCGTCTCCTACGAGCAGTACTTC. Translated, it gives CASSFVSYEQYF.

The chain uses TRBV10-3 and TRBJ2-3; 8 bases fit TRBD2. The CDR3 loop spans 17 amino acids. The germline CDR1 and CDR2 sequences are ENHRY and SYGVKD. With 10 bases clipped from V and 3 bases from J, the junction kept 18 bases outside the gene matches. CDR3 DNA: TGTGCCACCCTATCGGTCGGGGGGGTTGTGAGGACAGATACGCAGTATTTT. Translated, it gives CATLSVGGVVRTDTQYF.

The count of this clone is one. The gene calls are TRBV5-5 and TRBJ1-5; 10 bases are shared with TRBD1. The CDR3 contains 16 residues. Germline-derived CDR1 and CDR2 are SGHKS and YYEKEE (reference sequence). The ends lost 4 bases at V and 2 bases at J; junction bases unmatched: 6. The chain's CDR3 is CASSPTGGAGNQPQHF. CDR3 nucleotide sequence: TGTGCCAGCAGCCCGACAGGGGGCGCAGGCAATCAGCCCCAGCATTTT.

This chain uses TRBV4-3 with TRBJ2-7, with 7 bases aligning to TRBD1. CDR1 is LGHNA, CDR2 YSLEER, per germline. The V segment lost 0 bases and the J segment 4 bases; nucleotides outside the gene matches: 6. The CDR3 runs 15 residues. DNA for the CDR3: TGCGCCAGCAGCCAAGAACAGGGGTTTCGTTACGAGCAGTACTTC. Protein product: CASSQEQGFRYEQYF.

Here the CDR3 DNA reads TGTGCCAGCAGCCCTCAGGTTATCACAGATACGCAGTATTTT. This translates into CASSPQVITDTQYF. The J gene is TRBJ2-3, the V gene TRBV7-9; D remains unclear. Trimming took 5 bases from V and 2 from J, leaving 11 bases between them. CDR1 is SEHNR and CDR2 is FQNEAQ in the germline V gene (reference sequence). The CDR3 totals 14 residues.

This chain uses TRBV7-6 with TRBJ2-2; D unresolved. The V end lost 1 base, the J end lost 4 bases, and 10 bases lay between the germline ends. Germline V CDR1 and CDR2: SGHVS, FNYEAQ. This CDR3 is built from 15 residues. For the CDR3, the DNA is TGTGCCAGCAGCTTAGAAGTCAGCCGCACCGGGGAGCTGTTTTTT. It is translated as CASSLEVSRTGELFF.

The V gene is TRBV5-1, the J gene TRBJ2-7, with TRBD1 as a possible D gene (6 bases). The ends were cut back, 3 bases at V and 5 bases at J, with 18 bases in the middle. CDR3 size: 15 residues. From germline, CDR1 is SGHRS and CDR2 YFSETQ. CDR3: CASSSGTLLGHEQYF. In DNA form, the CDR3 reads TGCGCCAGCAGCTCCGGGACACTTTTGGGCCACGAGCAGTACTTC.

The rearrangement joins TRBV19 to TRBJ2-3; TRBD2 aligns across 7 bases. There are 15 residues in the CDR3. Trimming cost V 3 bases and J 2 bases; bases outside gene matches: 5. Germline values: CDR1 LNHDA, CDR2 SQIVND (reference sequence). CDR3 region: CASSMGGGITDTQYF. CDR3 sequence (DNA): TGTGCCAGTAGTATGGGCGGGGGAATCACAGATACGCAGTATTTT.

The rearrangement uses TRBV4-1 and TRBJ2-7; D not certain. The V and J ends lost 0 bases and 8 bases respectively, with 14 bases between them. This CDR3 has 14 residues. Germline CDR1 and CDR2: MGHRA and YSYEKL. CDR3 sequence: CASSQEDRATQQYF. The CDR3 DNA reads as TGCGCCAGCAGCCAAGAGGACCGAGCTACGCAGCAGTACTTC.

About this clone: The sample contains more than one DNA sequence encoding this CDR3. The chain has TRBV6-1 and TRBJ1-4; TRBD1 might be the D (6 bases). The V and J ends lost 6 bases and 2 bases respectively, with 13 bases between them. The germline gives CDR1 MNHNS, CDR2 SASEGT. This CDR3 comprises 15 residues. CDR3 region: CASSQDSRTNEKLFF. CDR3 nucleotides: TGTGCCAGCAGCCAGGACAGCCGCACTAATGAAAAACTGTTTTTT.

The chain couples TRBV7-9 to TRBJ1-4; TRBD1 is a possible D gene (6 bases). Trimming pared 3 bases from V and 8 bases from J, leaving 13 bases between. The germline V gene encodes CDR1 SEHNR and CDR2 FQNEAQ (reference sequence). This CDR3 has 14 amino acids. CDR3 in DNA: TGTGCCAGCAGCTTCGGAACAGGGTGGGAAAAACTGTTTTTT. It encodes CASSFGTGWEKLFF.

This chain joins TRBV7-7 and TRBJ1-2; possibly TRBD1 for D (5 bases). V lost 5 bases and J 5 bases, leaving 15 bases between the germline ends. Germline V lookup: CDR1 SSHAT, CDR2 FNYEAQ (reference sequence). The CDR3 is made up of 14 amino acids. The CDR3 DNA sequence: TGTGCCAGCAGCGCGCTTAGAGGGGATTATGGCTACACCTTC. It encodes CASSALRGDYGYTF.